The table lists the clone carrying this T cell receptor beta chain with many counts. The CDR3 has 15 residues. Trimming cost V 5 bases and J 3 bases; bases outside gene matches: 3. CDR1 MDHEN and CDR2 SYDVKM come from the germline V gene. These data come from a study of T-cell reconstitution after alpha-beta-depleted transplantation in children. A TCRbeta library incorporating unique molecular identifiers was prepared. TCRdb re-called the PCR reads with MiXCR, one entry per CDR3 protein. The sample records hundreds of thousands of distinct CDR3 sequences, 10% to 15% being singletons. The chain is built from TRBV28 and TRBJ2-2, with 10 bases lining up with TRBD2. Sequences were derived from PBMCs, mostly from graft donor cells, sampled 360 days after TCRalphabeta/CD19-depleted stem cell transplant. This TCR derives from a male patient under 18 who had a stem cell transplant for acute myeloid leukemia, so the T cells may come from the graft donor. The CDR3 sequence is CASSPSGRYTGELFF. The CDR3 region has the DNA TGTGCCAGCAGTCCTAGCGGGAGATACACCGGGGAGCTGTTTTTT. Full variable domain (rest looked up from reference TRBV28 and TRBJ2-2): DVKVTQSSRYLVKRTGEKVFLECVQDMDHENMFWYRQDPGLGLRLIYFSYDVKMKEKGDIPEGYSVSREKKERFSLILESASTNQTSMYLCASSPSGRYTGELFFGEGSRLTVL.